These T cell receptor beta chains were read from a single sample in a study of cytomegalovirus exposure and HLA in healthy donors. TCRdb's table, derived via immunoSEQ multiplex PCR, lists solely in-frame clones and lacks some. The sample contains 120,000 or so clones, 80% of which appear only once. Sequencing was done on a sample of PBMCs. The receptor set was obtained from a man aged 25 to 40 in good health and CMV-seropositive. The CDR3 runs from the conserved cysteine through the conserved F or W. D genes are given only for firm matches. Expanded clones are given a class, and other clones once, few, many or no size at all.

CDR3nt: TGTGCCAGCAGTGTGGGTCGGGGCACAGATACGCAGTATTTT
CDR3aa: CASSVGRGTDTQYF
abundance: .
v_gene: TRBV6-1
j_gene: TRBJ2-3
d_gene: .

CDR3nt: TGCGCCAGCAGTGAGGGGGACAGGGGGTGGGATACGCAGTATTTT
CDR3aa: CASSEGDRGWDTQYF
abundance: .
v_gene: TRBV10-2
j_gene: TRBJ2-3
d_gene: TRBD1

CDR3nt: TGCGCCAGCAGCCACTTGTCAGTGGGATCAGGGCCCCAAGAGACCCAGTACTTC
CDR3aa: CASSHLSVGSGPQETQYF
abundance: .
v_gene: TRBV4-1
j_gene: TRBJ2-5
d_gene: .

CDR3nt: TGCAGCGCACTCGAGGCCGGGGGGCGGTCTAGCACAGATACGCAGTATTTT
CDR3aa: CSALEAGGRSSTDTQYF
abundance: few
v_gene: TRBV29-1
j_gene: TRBJ2-3
d_gene: .

CDR3nt: TGTGCCAGTAGTAACCCTCTAAAGGACAGGTTGAACTATGGCTACACCTTC
CDR3aa: CASSNPLKDRLNYGYTF
abundance: few
v_gene: TRBV19
j_gene: TRBJ1-2
d_gene: TRBD1

CDR3nt: TGTGCCAGCAGCACCCGACAGGGTGACTATGGCTACACCTTC
CDR3aa: CASSTRQGDYGYTF
abundance: .
v_gene: TRBV13
j_gene: TRBJ1-2
d_gene: TRBD1

CDR3nt: TGTGCCAGCAGCCGTCAGATGGGAGAGGGCTACACCTTC
CDR3aa: CASSRQMGEGYTF
abundance: .
v_gene: TRBV9
j_gene: TRBJ1-2
d_gene: .

CDR3nt: TGTGCCAGCTCACTCGACAGGGGCTATGGCTACACCTTC
CDR3aa: CASSLDRGYGYTF
abundance: .
v_gene: TRBV18
j_gene: TRBJ1-2
d_gene: TRBD1

CDR3nt: TGTGCCAGCAGCGACAGGGGGAGGGACACTGAAGCTTTCTTT
CDR3aa: CASSDRGRDTEAFF
abundance: .
v_gene: TRBV6-5
j_gene: TRBJ1-1
d_gene: TRBD1

CDR3nt: TGTGCCAGCACCAACAGGAGTAGCTCCTACAATGAGCAGTTCTTC
CDR3aa: CASTNRSSSYNEQFF
abundance: .
v_gene: TRBV28
j_gene: TRBJ2-1
d_gene: .

CDR3nt: TGTGCCAGCAGGACAGCTAGCGGGGAATACAATGAGCAGTTCTTC
CDR3aa: CASRTASGEYNEQFF
abundance: .
v_gene: TRBV2
j_gene: TRBJ2-1
d_gene: TRBD2

CDR3nt: TGTGCCAGCAGCTTAGGTACAGATCAGCCCCAGCATTTT
CDR3aa: CASSLGTDQPQHF
abundance: .
v_gene: TRBV7-8
j_gene: TRBJ1-5
d_gene: .

CDR3nt: TGTGCCAGCAGCGAGGGGAACCTTGAAGCTTTCTTT
CDR3aa: CASSEGNLEAFF
abundance: .
v_gene: TRBV9
j_gene: TRBJ1-1
d_gene: .

CDR3nt: TGTGCCAGCAGTGACCGAGGGCTCGAGCAGTACTTC
CDR3aa: CASSDRGLEQYF
abundance: once
v_gene: TRBV2
j_gene: TRBJ2-7
d_gene: .

CDR3nt: TGTGCCAGCAGTCGAACCCCGGGACAGACCTACGAGCAGTACTTC
CDR3aa: CASSRTPGQTYEQYF
abundance: .
v_gene: TRBV6-1
j_gene: TRBJ2-7
d_gene: TRBD1

CDR3nt: TGTGCCAGCAGCCACCCTAGGGGAGCCAAAAACATTCAGTACTTC
CDR3aa: CASSHPRGAKNIQYF
abundance: few
v_gene: TRBV27
j_gene: TRBJ2-4
d_gene: .

CDR3nt: TGTGCCAGCACTTACGGCCGGACAGGGGAGTCTTACAATCAGCCCCAGCATTTT
CDR3aa: CASTYGRTGESYNQPQHF
abundance: .
v_gene: TRBV2
j_gene: TRBJ1-5
d_gene: TRBD1

CDR3nt: TGTGCCAGTAGTACCACGCGGGCACACACCTCGCAGTATTTT
CDR3aa: CASSTTRAHTSQYF
abundance: .
v_gene: TRBV19
j_gene: TRBJ2-3
d_gene: .

CDR3nt: TGTGCCAGTAGTACCGTGGACAGAAAAGAAAACTATGGCTACACCTTC
CDR3aa: CASSTVDRKENYGYTF
abundance: few
v_gene: TRBV19
j_gene: TRBJ1-2
d_gene: .

CDR3nt: TGTGCCAGCAGTTATGGCTTCAGCAATCAGCCCCAGCATTTT
CDR3aa: CASSYGFSNQPQHF
abundance: .
v_gene: TRBV6-6
j_gene: TRBJ1-5
d_gene: .

CDR3nt: TGTGCCAGCAGCTCACTACAGGGGACCGGAGAGACCCAGTACTTC
CDR3aa: CASSSLQGTGETQYF
abundance: .
v_gene: TRBV7-8
j_gene: TRBJ2-5
d_gene: TRBD1

CDR3nt: TGTGCCAGCAGTTACTCCTCAGGGACCTACGAGCAGTACTTC
CDR3aa: CASSYSSGTYEQYF
abundance: .
v_gene: TRBV6-5
j_gene: TRBJ2-7
d_gene: .

CDR3nt: TGTGCCAGCAGTGGAGGGGGGGGCAATGAGCAGTTCTTC
CDR3aa: CASSGGGGNEQFF
abundance: .
v_gene: TRBV2
j_gene: TRBJ2-1
d_gene: .

CDR3nt: TGTGCCAGCAGTGAACCGGGACTTAGGACCCAGTACTTC
CDR3aa: CASSEPGLRTQYF
abundance: few
v_gene: TRBV2
j_gene: TRBJ2-5
d_gene: .

CDR3nt: TGTGCCAGCAGACATCAGGCCTACGAGCAGTACTTC
CDR3aa: CASRHQAYEQYF
abundance: .
v_gene: TRBV6-6
j_gene: TRBJ2-7
d_gene: .

CDR3nt: TGTGCCAGCTCCTGGAGTAGGCTATTTAACTATGGCTACACCTTC
CDR3aa: CASSWSRLFNYGYTF
abundance: once
v_gene: TRBV11-2
j_gene: TRBJ1-2
d_gene: .

CDR3nt: TGTGCCAGCAGCAGGACAGAGGTTGTGGGTTATGGAAACACCATATATTTT
CDR3aa: CASSRTEVVGYGNTIYF
abundance: .
v_gene: TRBV9
j_gene: TRBJ1-3
d_gene: .

CDR3nt: TGTGCCATCAGTGCGGTGGAAGGGGGCGAAGAGACCCAGTACTTC
CDR3aa: CAISAVEGGEETQYF
abundance: .
v_gene: TRBV10-3
j_gene: TRBJ2-5
d_gene: TRBD1

CDR3nt: TGTGCCAGCAGCTCTCCGGGAGGGGTGGGCTACGAGCAGTACTTC
CDR3aa: CASSSPGGVGYEQYF
abundance: .
v_gene: TRBV7-9
j_gene: TRBJ2-7
d_gene: TRBD2

CDR3nt: TGCAGCGTTGAAGCGGGACAGGGGTTCTTTGGCTACACCTTC
CDR3aa: CSVEAGQGFFGYTF
abundance: .
v_gene: TRBV29-1
j_gene: TRBJ1-2
d_gene: TRBD1

CDR3nt: TGTGCCAGCGCGAGGGGGGAGACCCAGTACTTC
CDR3aa: CASARGETQYF
abundance: .
v_gene: TRBV6-5
j_gene: TRBJ2-5
d_gene: .

CDR3nt: TGTGCCAGCAGCTCTAGCTCGCCCTACGAGCAGTACTTC
CDR3aa: CASSSSSPYEQYF
abundance: .
v_gene: TRBV7-6
j_gene: TRBJ2-7
d_gene: .

CDR3nt: TGTGCCAGCAGTTACGAGGGTTCCACAGATACGCAGTATTTT
CDR3aa: CASSYEGSTDTQYF
abundance: .
v_gene: TRBV6-5
j_gene: TRBJ2-3
d_gene: .

CDR3nt: TGTGCCAGCAGCGCAGGACAGAGCTACGAGCAGTACTTC
CDR3aa: CASSAGQSYEQYF
abundance: .
v_gene: TRBV2
j_gene: TRBJ2-7
d_gene: .

CDR3nt: TGTGCCAGCAGCGGGCTAGCTTTCTTAGGATATACGCAGTATTTT
CDR3aa: CASSGLAFLGYTQYF
abundance: .
v_gene: TRBV11-3
j_gene: TRBJ2-3
d_gene: .

CDR3nt: TGTGCCAGCAGCCCTTCGCCGGGACAGGGATACAATGAGCAGTTCTTC
CDR3aa: CASSPSPGQGYNEQFF
abundance: .
v_gene: TRBV5-6
j_gene: TRBJ2-1
d_gene: TRBD1

CDR3nt: TGTGCCAGTAGTATAAACCGGGGGGCCGGGGCCAACGTCCTGACTTTC
CDR3aa: CASSINRGAGANVLTF
abundance: few
v_gene: TRBV19
j_gene: TRBJ2-6
d_gene: .

CDR3nt: TGCGCCAGCAGCTTGGACTTAGCGGGGGGCTACGAGCAGTACTTC
CDR3aa: CASSLDLAGGYEQYF
abundance: few
v_gene: TRBV5-1
j_gene: TRBJ2-7
d_gene: TRBD2

CDR3nt: TGTGCCTGGAGCCCCCTGAACACCGGGGAGCTGTTTTTT
CDR3aa: CAWSPLNTGELFF
abundance: .
v_gene: TRBV30
j_gene: TRBJ2-2
d_gene: .

CDR3nt: TGTGCCAGCAGCTTAGCGGTTGGGACTGACCTCCGCGGTGGCTACACCTTC
CDR3aa: CASSLAVGTDLRGGYTF
abundance: .
v_gene: TRBV7-8
j_gene: TRBJ1-2
d_gene: .

CDR3nt: TGTGCCAGCAGTGAACGGGTTAGATCCGGGAATCAGCCCCAGCATTTT
CDR3aa: CASSERVRSGNQPQHF
abundance: once
v_gene: TRBV6-1
j_gene: TRBJ1-5
d_gene: .

CDR3nt: TGTGCCAGCAGCTCGACCGGGACAGGGCTTGCAACTAATGAAAAACTGTTTTTT
CDR3aa: CASSSTGTGLATNEKLFF
abundance: .
v_gene: TRBV5-5
j_gene: TRBJ1-4
d_gene: TRBD1

CDR3nt: TGTGCCAGCAGTTACACTAGCGGGGGAAATACGCAGTATTTT
CDR3aa: CASSYTSGGNTQYF
abundance: .
v_gene: TRBV6-5
j_gene: TRBJ2-3
d_gene: TRBD2

CDR3nt: TGTGCCAGCAGCCCGACCGGGACAGGGGAAAAACTGTTTTTT
CDR3aa: CASSPTGTGEKLFF
abundance: .
v_gene: TRBV7-3
j_gene: TRBJ1-4
d_gene: TRBD1

CDR3nt: TGTGCTAGTGGGCAAACAACAGGGGGCGATGGCTACACCTTC
CDR3aa: CASGQTTGGDGYTF
abundance: .
v_gene: TRBV12-5
j_gene: TRBJ1-2
d_gene: TRBD1

CDR3nt: TGTGCCAGCAGCCGCGACAGGGGAGCCCACAATGAGCAGTTCTTC
CDR3aa: CASSRDRGAHNEQFF
abundance: .
v_gene: TRBV7-8
j_gene: TRBJ2-1
d_gene: TRBD1

CDR3nt: TGTGCCAGCAGCTTAGCATCCTCGGGAGCTGGAAACACCATATATTTT
CDR3aa: CASSLASSGAGNTIYF
abundance: .
v_gene: TRBV11-3
j_gene: TRBJ1-3
d_gene: .

CDR3nt: TGTGCCAGTAGTATAAGGGGGTATAGCAATCAGCCCCAGCATTTT
CDR3aa: CASSIRGYSNQPQHF
abundance: .
v_gene: TRBV19
j_gene: TRBJ1-5
d_gene: .

CDR3nt: TGTGCCAGCAGACAGGGGGCTAGCGGCACTGAAGCTTTCTTT
CDR3aa: CASRQGASGTEAFF
abundance: .
v_gene: TRBV11-2
j_gene: TRBJ1-1
d_gene: TRBD1

CDR3nt: TGCGCCAGCAGCTTGGAGGGGGCGACCCGCTATGGCTACACCTTC
CDR3aa: CASSLEGATRYGYTF
abundance: .
v_gene: TRBV5-1
j_gene: TRBJ1-2
d_gene: TRBD1

CDR3nt: TGTGCCAGCAGTGAAACTAGCAGGTACAATGAGCAGTTCTTC
CDR3aa: CASSETSRYNEQFF
abundance: few
v_gene: TRBV6-1
j_gene: TRBJ2-1
d_gene: .

CDR3nt: TGTGCCAGCAGTCGGGACAGGGTAGGGTCCACTGAAGCTTTCTTT
CDR3aa: CASSRDRVGSTEAFF
abundance: .
v_gene: TRBV2
j_gene: TRBJ1-1
d_gene: TRBD1

CDR3nt: TGCAGCGTTCGGGAATACTCCTACAATGAGCAGTTCTTC
CDR3aa: CSVREYSYNEQFF
abundance: .
v_gene: TRBV29-1
j_gene: TRBJ2-1
d_gene: .